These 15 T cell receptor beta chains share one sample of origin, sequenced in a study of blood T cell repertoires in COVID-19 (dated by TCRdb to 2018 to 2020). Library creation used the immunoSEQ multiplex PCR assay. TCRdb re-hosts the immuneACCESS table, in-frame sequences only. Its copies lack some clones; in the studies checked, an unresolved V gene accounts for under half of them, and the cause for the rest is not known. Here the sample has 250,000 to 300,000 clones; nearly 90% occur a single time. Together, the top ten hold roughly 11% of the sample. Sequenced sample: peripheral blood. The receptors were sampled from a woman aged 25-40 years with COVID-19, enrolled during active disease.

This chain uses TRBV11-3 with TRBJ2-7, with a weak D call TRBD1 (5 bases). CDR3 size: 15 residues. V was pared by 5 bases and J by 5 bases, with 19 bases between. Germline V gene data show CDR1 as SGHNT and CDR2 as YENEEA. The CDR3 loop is CASSPTRTFSNEQYF. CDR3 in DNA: TGTGCCAGCAGCCCCACCCGGACATTTAGTAACGAGCAGTACTTC.

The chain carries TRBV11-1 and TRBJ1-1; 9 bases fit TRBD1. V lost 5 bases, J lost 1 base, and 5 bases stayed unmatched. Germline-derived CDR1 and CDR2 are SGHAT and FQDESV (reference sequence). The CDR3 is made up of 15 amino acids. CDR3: CASSMDRGPNTEAFF. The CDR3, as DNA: TGTGCCAGCAGCATGGACAGGGGCCCGAACACTGAAGCTTTCTTT.

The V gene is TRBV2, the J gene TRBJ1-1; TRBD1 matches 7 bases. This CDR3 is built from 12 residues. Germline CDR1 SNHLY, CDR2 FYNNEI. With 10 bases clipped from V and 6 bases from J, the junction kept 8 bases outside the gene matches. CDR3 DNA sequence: TGTGCCATAGAACAGGGGTTCGCTGAAGCTTTCTTT. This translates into CAIEQGFAEAFF.

The CDR3 DNA is TGTGCCAGCAGTGAAGACAGGGTATACCGACACGAGCAGTACTTC. This translates into CASSEDRVYRHEQYF. The chain couples TRBV6-1 to TRBJ2-7, with D tentatively TRBD1 (6 bases). CDR1 and CDR2 (germline): MNHNS, SASEGT. V lost 1 base to trimming and J lost 5 bases, with 15 bases between them. This CDR3 is 15 amino acids long.

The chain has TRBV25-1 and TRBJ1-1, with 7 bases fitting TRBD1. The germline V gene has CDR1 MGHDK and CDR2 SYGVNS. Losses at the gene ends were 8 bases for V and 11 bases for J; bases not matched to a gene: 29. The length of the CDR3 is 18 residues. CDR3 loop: CASSTSPTNRDRTFKAFF. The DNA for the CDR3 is TGTGCCAGCTCTACCTCTCCCACAAACCGGGACAGAACGTTCAAGGCTTTCTTT.

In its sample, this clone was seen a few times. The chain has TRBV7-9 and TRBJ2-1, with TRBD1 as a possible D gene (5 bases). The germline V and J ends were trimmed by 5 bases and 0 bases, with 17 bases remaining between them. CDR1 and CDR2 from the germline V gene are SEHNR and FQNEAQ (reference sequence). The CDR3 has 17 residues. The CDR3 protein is CASSRLGAASSYNEQFF. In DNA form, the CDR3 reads TGTGCCAGCAGCCGCCTAGGGGCGGCGAGCTCCTACAATGAGCAGTTCTTC.

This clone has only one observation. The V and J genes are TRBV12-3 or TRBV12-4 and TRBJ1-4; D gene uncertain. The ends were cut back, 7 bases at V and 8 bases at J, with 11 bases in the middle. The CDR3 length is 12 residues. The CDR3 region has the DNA TGTGCCAGCACGGGGTATAACGAAAAACTGTTTTTT. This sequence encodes CASTGYNEKLFF.

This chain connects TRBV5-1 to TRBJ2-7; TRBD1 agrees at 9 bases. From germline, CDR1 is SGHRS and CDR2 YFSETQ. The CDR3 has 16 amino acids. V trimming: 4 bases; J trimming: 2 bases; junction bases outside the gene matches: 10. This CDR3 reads CASSHGTGTGTYEQYF. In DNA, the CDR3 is TGCGCCAGCAGCCATGGGACCGGGACAGGGACCTACGAGCAGTACTTC.

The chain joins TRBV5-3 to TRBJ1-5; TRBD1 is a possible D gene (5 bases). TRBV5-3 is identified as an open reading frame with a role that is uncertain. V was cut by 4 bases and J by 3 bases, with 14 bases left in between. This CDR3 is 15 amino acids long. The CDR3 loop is CARSPVGEANQPQHF. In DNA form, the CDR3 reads TGTGCCAGAAGCCCGGTAGGGGAGGCCAATCAGCCCCAGCATTTT.

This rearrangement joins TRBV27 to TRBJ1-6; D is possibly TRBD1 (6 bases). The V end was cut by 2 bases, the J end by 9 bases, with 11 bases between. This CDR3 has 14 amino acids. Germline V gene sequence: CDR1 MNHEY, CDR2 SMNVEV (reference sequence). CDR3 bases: TGTGCCAGCAGTTTAGGGGGGGCCGCTTCACCCCTCCACTTT. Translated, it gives CASSLGGAASPLHF.

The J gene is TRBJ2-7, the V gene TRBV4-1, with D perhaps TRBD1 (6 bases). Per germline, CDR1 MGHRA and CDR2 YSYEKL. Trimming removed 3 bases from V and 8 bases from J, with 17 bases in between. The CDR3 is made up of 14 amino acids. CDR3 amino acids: CASSQNTQGAQQYF. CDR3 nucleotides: TGCGCCAGCAGCCAGAATACACAGGGAGCTCAGCAGTACTTC.

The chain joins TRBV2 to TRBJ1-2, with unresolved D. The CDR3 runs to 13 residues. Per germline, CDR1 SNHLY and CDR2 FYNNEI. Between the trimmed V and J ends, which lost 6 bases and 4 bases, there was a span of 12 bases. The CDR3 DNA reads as TGTGCCAGCAGACTACGAGAAGGCTATGGCTACACCTTC. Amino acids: CASRLREGYGYTF.

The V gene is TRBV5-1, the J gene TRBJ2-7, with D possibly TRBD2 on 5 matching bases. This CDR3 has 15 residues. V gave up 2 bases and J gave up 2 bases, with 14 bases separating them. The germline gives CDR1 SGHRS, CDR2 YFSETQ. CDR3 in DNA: TGCGCCAGCAGCTTCTCCACGGGAAAGACCTACGAGCAGTACTTC. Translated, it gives CASSFSTGKTYEQYF.

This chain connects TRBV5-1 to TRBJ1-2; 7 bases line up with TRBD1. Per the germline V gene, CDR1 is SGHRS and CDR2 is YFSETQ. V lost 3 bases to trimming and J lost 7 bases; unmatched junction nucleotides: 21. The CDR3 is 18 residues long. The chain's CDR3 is CASSSVIGTGQAGSGYTF. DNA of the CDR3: TGCGCCAGCAGCTCGGTAATCGGTACCGGACAGGCCGGCTCTGGCTACACCTTC.

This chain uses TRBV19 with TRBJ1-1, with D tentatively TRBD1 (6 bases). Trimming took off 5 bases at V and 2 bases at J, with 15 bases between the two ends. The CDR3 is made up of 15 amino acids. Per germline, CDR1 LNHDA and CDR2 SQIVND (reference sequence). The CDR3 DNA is TGTGCCAGTAGTGTCGCAACAGGGTACAACACTGAAGCTTTCTTT. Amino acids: CASSVATGYNTEAFF.